This TCR beta chain was captured in a study of T cell responses to AZD1222 COVID-19 vaccine. This CDR3 has 13 residues. Trimming pared 7 bases from V and 12 bases from J, leaving 20 bases between. Germline-derived CDR1 and CDR2 are SGHTS and YDEGEE. Analysis merged second doses at about 4 or about 12 weeks. Profiled with immunoSEQ multiplex PCR; TCRdb holds only in-frame clones, not every one. The sample consists of about 110,000 clones, 80% to 90% of them appearing once. The gene calls are TRBV5-8 and TRBJ2-1; D might be TRBD2 (7 bases). The material sequenced was peripheral blood, taken 28 days after the second AZD1222 dose. The sequence was collected from an adult who received the AZD1222 COVID-19 vaccine. The CDR3 sequence is CASDLVPGGVQFF. CDR3 coding DNA: TGTGCCAGCGACTTGGTCCCGGGGGGCGTGCAGTTCTTC.